Below are 11 T cell receptor beta chains sequenced from a single sample in a study of TIL therapy for anti-PD-1-resistant metastatic lung cancer (TCRdb year 2021). TCR beta CDR3 regions were amplified from genomic DNA with the immunoSEQ v3 hsTCRB kit using bias-controlled multiplex PCR. TCRdb's version of the immuneACCESS table is confined to in-frame rearrangements and falls short of the full clone set. An unresolved V gene accounts for under half of the shortfall where checked; the remainder is of unknown origin. This sample comprises 45,000 to 50,000 clones, about two thirds of them detected only once. The ten largest clones add up to 5.6% of the sample. The sample's time point label, in plain terms: pre-treatment sample, taken before nivolumab and TIL therapy. Excised metastases, mostly pleural nodules or supraclavicular lymph nodes, were used as baseline tumor samples and were taken from the same resection from which TIL were grown.

This specimen was tumor tissue, taken at baseline. The receptors were gathered from a person between 25 and 80 years old with non-small cell lung cancer.

The gene calls are TRBV9 and TRBJ1-3, with D possibly being TRBD1 (6 bases). The ends were cut back, 3 bases at V and 4 bases at J, with 14 bases in the middle. Germline V gene sequence: CDR1 SGDLS, CDR2 YYNGEE. CDR3 size: 15 residues. The DNA of the CDR3 is TGTGCCAGCAGCGCCGGACAGTCGACGGGAAACACCATATATTTT. This gives the protein CASSAGQSTGNTIYF.

This chain links TRBV29-1 with TRBJ2-3; no clear D. The germline V and J ends were trimmed by 0 bases and 5 bases, with 9 bases remaining between them. The CDR3 spans 13 residues. In germline, CDR1 is SQVTM, CDR2 ANQGSEA. The DNA for the CDR3 is TGCAGCGTTGAAGAGGCACGGTTAGATACGCAGTATTTT. Translated, it gives CSVEEARLDTQYF.

This clone was counted once. The chain has TRBV9 and TRBJ2-1; no clear D gene. The germline V and J ends were trimmed by 0 bases and 9 bases, with 7 bases remaining between them. The CDR3 contains 12 residues. In germline, CDR1 is SGDLS, CDR2 YYNGEE. The DNA for the CDR3 is TGTGCCAGCAGCGTAGAAGTTGGTGAGCAGTTCTTC. As protein: CASSVEVGEQFF. The full variable domain, completed using reference TRBV9 and TRBJ2-1, is DSGVTQTPKHLITATGQRVTLRCSPRSGDLSVYWYQQSLDQGLQFLIQYYNGEERAKGNILERFSAQQFPDLHSELNLSSLELGDSALYFCASSVEVGEQFFGPGTRLTVL.

V and J are TRBV5-1 and TRBJ1-3; D gene unclear. This CDR3 is built from 12 residues. V was trimmed by 0 bases and J by 4 bases, leaving 2 bases between them. Germline CDR1 and CDR2: SGHRS and YFSETQ. CDR3 region: CASSLEGNTIYF. CDR3 nucleotides: TGCGCCAGCAGCTTGGAGGGAAACACCATATATTTT.

This clone was seen only a few times. The gene calls are TRBV5-1 and TRBJ2-1; no clear D. V was shortened by 0 bases and J by 6 bases, with 16 bases between the two germline ends. The CDR3 loop spans 16 amino acids. CDR1 SGHRS and CDR2 YFSETQ come from the germline V gene. CDR3 coding DNA: TGCGCCAGCAGCTTGGAGATCGGCCGGGTAGGCAATGAGCAGTTCTTC. Translation gives CASSLEIGRVGNEQFF.

V is TRBV9 and J is TRBJ2-1; D is unclear. V lost 0 bases and J 5 bases, leaving 9 bases between the germline ends. CDR3 length: 14 amino acids. CDR1 SGDLS and CDR2 YYNGEE come from the germline V gene. For the CDR3, the DNA is TGTGCCAGCAGCGTAGCTTTGAAGGACAATGAGCAGTTCTTC. Its protein product is CASSVALKDNEQFF.

CDR3 in amino acids: CASSLGTATGETQYF. As DNA, the CDR3 is TGTGCCAGCAGTCTGGGGACAGCTACAGGGGAGACCCAGTACTTC. The chain is built from TRBV6-5 and TRBJ2-5, with 7 nucleotides matching TRBD1. V trimming: 5 bases; J trimming: 5 bases; junction bases outside the gene matches: 11. This CDR3 contains 15 residues. Germline CDR1 reads MNHEY; CDR2 reads SVGAGI.

The chain joins TRBV6-1 to TRBJ1-2; D not certain. Germline V gene lookup returns CDR1 MNHNS and CDR2 SASEGT. Trimming took 2 bases from V and 5 from J, leaving 12 bases between them. This CDR3 region has 14 residues. The CDR3 DNA reads as TGTGCCAGCAGTGAATCCGGTGGAAGGTATGGCTACACCTTC. Protein sequence: CASSESGGRYGYTF.

The V call is TRBV4-1, the J call TRBJ2-7, with D uncertain. This CDR3 is built from 13 residues. Germline V gene lookup returns CDR1 MGHRA and CDR2 YSYEKL. Trimming removed 4 bases at V and 0 bases at J, with 7 bases between. The CDR3 region has the DNA TGCGCCAGCAGCCCGGGTTACTCCTACGAGCAGTACTTC. It codes for CASSPGYSYEQYF.

This chain joins TRBV11-3 and TRBJ2-3, with TRBD2 matching 16 bases. Germline CDR1 is SGHNT and CDR2 is YENEEA. V shed 7 bases, J shed 0 bases, and the junction held 13 bases outside the gene matches. This CDR3 is built from 20 residues. DNA for the CDR3: TGTGCCAGCAATCTCCTCCCGGGGACTAGCGGGAGGGGAAGCACAGATACGCAGTATTTT. Amino acid sequence: CASNLLPGTSGRGSTDTQYF.

Comments on this clone: One junction end disagrees with the germline gene, perhaps due to a read error. The chain recombines TRBV6-1 with TRBJ2-7; 7 positions agree with TRBD1. The germline V gene has CDR1 MNHNS and CDR2 SASEGT. The CDR3 has 15 amino acids. The CDR3, as DNA: TGTGCCAGCAGCGAAGGACAGGAACCCTCCTACGAGCAGTACTTC. Amino acids: CASSEGQEPSYEQYF.